This T cell receptor (beta chain) came from a study of T cell responses to AZD1222 COVID-19 vaccine. On the study more broadly: The study pooled second doses at about 4 or about 12 weeks.

Regarding the study as a whole: Donor demographics were predominantly white British with a female majority; clonal diversity may be underestimated. Of spike-specific TCRs, nearly half reportedly target regions left unmutated in variants. The CD4 TCRs associated with vaccination extended across spike and predominated at 160-218 and 743-854.

This CDR3 is 16 amino acids long. V dropped 0 bases and J dropped 1 base, with 11 bases sitting between them. Germline CDR1 reads SGHTA; CDR2 reads FQGNSA. Clones were read by immunoSEQ multiplex PCR, and TCRdb kept only the in-frame ones, dropping some. The sample has more than 85,000 clones; about 90% are singletons. As for this clone: What it recognizes is unknown.

The sequence came from an adult in good health. V and J are TRBV7-2 and TRBJ2-3; no firm D call. This material consisted of peripheral blood, taken on day 0 of AZD1222 vaccination. Here the CDR3 DNA reads TGTGCCAGCAGCTTAGCGTTGGCAGTAGGCACAGATACGCAGTATTTT. Amino acid sequence: CASSLALAVGTDTQYF.